These 14 T cell receptor beta chains share one sample of origin, sequenced in a study of blood T cells in healthy people across ages. It was with a sample-barcoded 5' primer and a J-beta primer mix that a second PCR of roughly 7 to 12 cycles was run. TCRdb analysed the 5' RACE reads with MiXCR anew, one entry per CDR3 protein. The sample carries 790,000 or so distinct CDR3 sequences, approximately 53% recorded once. Specimen: blood. Receptors were obtained from a man in his forties in good health.

This clonotype has only a few counts. The V gene is TRBV20-1, the J gene TRBJ1-4; 10 bases are shared with TRBD1. The CDR3 length is 14 residues. Germline lookup yields CDR1 DFQATT and CDR2 SNEGSKA (reference sequence). J was trimmed by 8 bases and V by 1 base; bases with no gene match: 4. CDR3 in DNA: TGCAGTGCTAGAGGCGGGGACAGGGGCGAAAAACTGTTTTTT. It encodes CSARGGDRGEKLFF.

This clonotype was counted a few times. The chain has TRBV9 and TRBJ2-7; D is perhaps TRBD1 (6 bases). Germline CDR1 SGDLS, CDR2 YYNGEE. The CDR3 contains 14 residues. V gave up 2 bases and J gave up 7 bases, with 16 bases separating them. The CDR3 nucleotides are TGTGCCAGCAGCGTTGAAGACAGGTACAATGAGCAGTACTTC. Translated, it gives CASSVEDRYNEQYF.

V and J are TRBV3-1 and TRBJ2-1, with unresolved D. The CDR3 totals 13 residues. CDR1 and CDR2 from the germline V gene are LGHDT and YNNKEL (reference sequence). Trimming cost V 2 bases and J 2 bases, with 4 bases left between them. CDR3 sequence: CASSQQPYNEQFF. The CDR3 nucleotides read TGTGCCAGCAGCCAACAACCCTACAATGAGCAGTTCTTC.

As for this clonotype: A much larger clone differs from this one at a single base, so this may be a read error. V usage is TRBV6-2 or TRBV6-3 and J usage is TRBJ2-5; the match to TRBD2 covers 8 bases. From germline, CDR1 is MNHEY and CDR2 SVGEGT. There are 13 residues in the CDR3. J was trimmed by 11 bases and V by 8 bases; bases with no gene match: 13. The CDR3 DNA follows: TGTGCCAGCCATCGAGCGGGAGCGGCCAAGCAGTACTTC. Its translation: CASHRAGAAKQYF.

A few counts support this clonotype. The chain couples TRBV15 to TRBJ1-5; D gene uncertain. CDR3 length: 14 residues. Trimming shortened V by 1 base and J by 1 base, and 5 bases separated the two germline ends. The V gene's germline CDR1 is LNHNV and CDR2 YYDKDF (reference sequence). CDR3 nucleotide sequence: TGTGCCACCAGCAGAGGTGGCAGCAATCAGCCCCAGCATTTT. Amino acid sequence: CATSRGGSNQPQHF. Full variable domain (remainder filled in from reference TRBV15 and TRBJ1-5): DAMVIQNPRYQVTQFGKPVTLSCSQTLNHNVMYWYQQKSSQAPKLLFHYYDKDFNNEADTPDNFQSRRPNTSFCFLDIRSPGLGDTAMYLCATSRGGSNQPQHFGDGTRLSIL.

This clonotype was found once. The chain joins TRBV9 to TRBJ1-5, with D maybe TRBD1 (5 bases). Trimming stripped 5 bases from V and 2 bases from J, with 11 bases between. CDR1 is SGDLS, CDR2 YYNGEE, per germline. The CDR3 runs 14 residues. CDR3 coding DNA: TGTGCCAGCAGTATGGGACGGGGCAATCAGCCCCAGCATTTT. Its translation is CASSMGRGNQPQHF. Based on the CDR3 plus reference TRBV9 and TRBJ1-5, the full variable domain is DSGVTQTPKHLITATGQRVTLRCSPRSGDLSVYWYQQSLDQGLQFLIQYYNGEERAKGNILERFSAQQFPDLHSELNLSSLELGDSALYFCASSMGRGNQPQHFGDGTRLSIL.

CDR3: CASSPVYVGYEQYF. The CDR3 DNA reads TGTGCCAGCAGCCCCGTATACGTCGGGTACGAGCAGTACTTC. The chain carries TRBV12-3 or TRBV12-4 and TRBJ2-5; no definite D call. The J call is in doubt because the DNA end fits TRBJ2-7 better. The CDR3 is made up of 14 amino acids.

This sequence joins TRBV14 and TRBJ2-4; perhaps TRBD2 as D (5 bases). The better agreement between TRBJ2-5 and the DNA end casts doubt on the J call. The CDR3 is 15 residues long. CDR1 SGHDN and CDR2 FVKESK come from the germline V gene. Here the CDR3 reads CASSQDRHPSETQYF. The CDR3 nucleotides are TGTGCCAGCAGCCAAGACAGGCACCCTAGCGAGACCCAGTACTTC.

This clonotype appeared a few times. DNA of the CDR3: TGTGCCAGCAGCTTAGACCAAGCGGGTTGGGAGACCCAGTACTTC. Protein product: CASSLDQAGWETQYF. This sequence joins TRBV7-2 and TRBJ2-5; the D gene is possibly TRBD2 (6 bases). V was pared by 1 base and J by 5 bases, with 14 bases between. Germline V gene sequence: CDR1 SGHTA, CDR2 FQGNSA. The CDR3 is 15 residues long.

This clonotype was seen ten or more times. The chain joins TRBV11-3 to TRBJ2-1; D remains unclear. The V end was cut by 1 base, the J end by 5 bases, with 9 bases between. The CDR3 runs to 14 residues. CDR1 is SGHNT and CDR2 is YENEEA in the germline V gene. The chain's CDR3 is CASSLGPENNEQFF. DNA of the CDR3: TGTGCCAGCAGCTTAGGCCCAGAGAACAATGAGCAGTTCTTC.

The chain uses TRBV27 and TRBJ2-1, with D tentatively TRBD2 (6 bases). The CDR3 has 15 residues. V lost 1 base and J lost 4, with 11 bases in between. The germline V gene has CDR1 MNHEY and CDR2 SMNVEV (reference sequence). The DNA of the CDR3 is TGTGCCAGCAGTTTATGGGGACTGGATTACAATGAGCAGTTCTTC. Encoded protein: CASSLWGLDYNEQFF.

The genes are TRBV28 and TRBJ2-6; D gene unclear. Germline CDR1 MDHEN, CDR2 SYDVKM. The CDR3 length is 17 residues. V was pared by 5 bases and J by 0 bases, with 14 bases between. CDR3 in amino acids: CASSAPSTDSGANVLTF. The CDR3 region has the DNA TGTGCCAGCAGTGCGCCCTCCACAGACTCTGGGGCCAACGTCCTGACTTTC.

This clonotype occurred many times. V and J are TRBV7-9 and TRBJ2-7, with D possibly TRBD1 on 6 matching bases. V was shortened by 5 bases and J by 4 bases, with 9 bases between the two germline ends. Germline lookup yields CDR1 SEHNR and CDR2 FQNEAQ (reference sequence). CDR3 length: 12 residues. For the CDR3, the DNA is TGTGCCAGCAGCCAACAGGGTTACGAGCAGTACTTC. Translation: CASSQQGYEQYF.

V gene TRBV12-3 or TRBV12-4 combines with J gene TRBJ1-5; D is ambiguous. The CDR3 is 12 amino acids. V gave up 5 bases and J gave up 10 bases, with 12 bases separating them. This CDR3 is CASSQPRVPQHF. The DNA for the CDR3 is TGTGCCAGCAGTCAACCGCGGGTTCCCCAGCATTTT.